The text below deals with one T cell receptor (beta chain). This entry belongs to a study of T cells in localized non-small cell lung cancer. This CDR3 is built from 14 residues. Trimming left V 3 bases short and J 4 bases short, with 10 bases between. The V gene's germline CDR1 is SGDLS and CDR2 YYNGEE. Here immunoSEQ multiplex PCR was the method, and the copy in TCRdb shows in-frame clones only, minus some. The sample lists about 23,000 clones, roughly nine tenths seen once, with 6.9% in the top ten. The TCR sequence derives from a woman aged 35 to 70 with stage I lung adenocarcinoma. This specimen was peripheral blood, taken before any cancer treatment. The chain joins TRBV9 to TRBJ2-2, with D maybe TRBD2 (5 bases). CDR3 amino acids: CASSGVGSTGELFF. The CDR3 DNA reads TGTGCCAGCAGCGGAGTAGGGAGCACCGGGGAGCTGTTTTTT.